This T cell receptor (beta chain) was sequenced during a study of post-analysis software for immune sequencing data. cDNA libraries of TCR beta carried unique molecular identifiers. cDNA molecules numbering roughly 500,000 came from approximately 0.91 to 9.4 million T cells. TCRdb reanalysed the PCR reads using MiXCR and keeps one entry per CDR3 protein. The sample has fewer than 850,000 distinct CDR3 sequences, under 60% seen once. Many counts were recorded for this clonotype. Its antigen is undetermined. Study conclusions and caveats: Strong co-clustering by F measure was seen for same-batch samples. Significantly decreased normalized Chao1 diversity was recorded for multiple sclerosis patients relative to controls. Comparison of patients with controls showed about 5 TRBV segments more frequent in patients, TRBV5-6, TRBV5-1 and TRBV20-1 among them.

V dropped 8 bases and J dropped 2 bases, with 5 bases sitting between them. The CDR3 is 10 amino acids. CDR1 and CDR2 from the germline V gene are SQVTM and ANQGSEA. The clonotype comes from a girl aged 5 to 17 with multiple sclerosis. The chain has TRBV29-1 and TRBJ2-3; D call uncertain. Sequencing was performed on blood. The CDR3 loop is CSYDTDTQYF. The CDR3 region has the DNA TGCAGCTACGACACAGATACGCAGTATTTT.